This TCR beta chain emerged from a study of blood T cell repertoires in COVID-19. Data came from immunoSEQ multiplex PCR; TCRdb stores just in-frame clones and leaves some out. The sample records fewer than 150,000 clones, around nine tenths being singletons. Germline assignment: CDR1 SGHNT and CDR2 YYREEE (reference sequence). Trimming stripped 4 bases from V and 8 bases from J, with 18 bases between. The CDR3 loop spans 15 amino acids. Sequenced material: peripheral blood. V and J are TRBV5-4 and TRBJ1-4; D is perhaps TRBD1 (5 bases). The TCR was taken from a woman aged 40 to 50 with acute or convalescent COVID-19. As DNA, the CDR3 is TGTGCCAGCAGCCCCCGGGGAGGGGCGGTCGAAAAACTGTTTTTT. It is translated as CASSPRGGAVEKLFF.